The source of this T cell receptor beta chain is a study of OX40 agonist ivuxolimab in advanced cancers. Overall study context: The dose-escalation cohort was over 65% male, with a mean age of around 60 years, ranging roughly 20 to 90. Study observations and caveats: With doses of 0.1 to 3.0 mg/kg, CD4+ and CD8+ blood T cells had undergone clonal expansion by week 6.

To note about this clone: Its antigen is undetermined.

Clones were sequenced by immunoSEQ multiplex PCR, and TCRdb holds only the in-frame ones, with some missing. The sample yields about 93,000 clones, around 90% seen once. Per the germline V gene, CDR1 is SNHLY and CDR2 is FYNNEI. V lost 6 bases, J lost 5 bases, and 4 bases stayed unmatched. This CDR3 is built from 13 residues. The chain couples TRBV2 to TRBJ2-3; 8 nucleotides agree with TRBD2. This material consisted of CD4+ or CD8+ T cells sorted from blood, taken in a trial of the OX40 agonist ivuxolimab. The TCR originated in an adult with an advanced solid tumor such as melanoma, head and neck, liver or kidney cancer. The CDR3 coding sequence is TGTGCCAGCAGAGGGACTAGAGGAGATACGCAGTATTTT. This sequence encodes CASRGTRGDTQYF.